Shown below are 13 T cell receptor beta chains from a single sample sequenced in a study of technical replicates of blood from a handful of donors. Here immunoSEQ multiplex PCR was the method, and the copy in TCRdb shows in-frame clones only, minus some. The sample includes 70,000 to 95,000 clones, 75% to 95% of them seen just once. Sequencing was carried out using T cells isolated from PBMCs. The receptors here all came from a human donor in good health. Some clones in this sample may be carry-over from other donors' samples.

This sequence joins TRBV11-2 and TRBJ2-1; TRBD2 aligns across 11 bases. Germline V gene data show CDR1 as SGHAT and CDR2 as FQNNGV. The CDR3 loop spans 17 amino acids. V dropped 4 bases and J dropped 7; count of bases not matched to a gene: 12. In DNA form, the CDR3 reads TGTGCCAGCAGCTCGGGGACTAGCGGAGGGAGCCGTAATGAGCAGTTCTTC. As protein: CASSSGTSGGSRNEQFF.

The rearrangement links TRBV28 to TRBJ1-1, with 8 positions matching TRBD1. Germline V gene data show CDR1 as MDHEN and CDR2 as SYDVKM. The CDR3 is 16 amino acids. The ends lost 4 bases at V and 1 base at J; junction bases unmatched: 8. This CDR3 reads CASSSPGGIRNTEAFF. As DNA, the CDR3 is TGTGCCAGCAGTTCCCCAGGGGGCATTCGGAACACTGAAGCTTTCTTT.

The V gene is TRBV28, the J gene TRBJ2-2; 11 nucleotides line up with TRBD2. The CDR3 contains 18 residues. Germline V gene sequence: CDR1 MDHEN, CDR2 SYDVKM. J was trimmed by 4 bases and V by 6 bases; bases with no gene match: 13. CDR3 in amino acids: CASRTSGTTLKFTGELFF. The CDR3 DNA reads TGTGCCAGCAGGACTAGCGGGACAACCCTGAAATTCACCGGGGAGCTGTTTTTT.

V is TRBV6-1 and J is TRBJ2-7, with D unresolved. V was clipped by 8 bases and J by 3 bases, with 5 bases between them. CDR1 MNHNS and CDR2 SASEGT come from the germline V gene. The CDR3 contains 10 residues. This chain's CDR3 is CASSYYEQYF. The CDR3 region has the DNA TGTGCCAGCTCTTACTACGAGCAGTACTTC.

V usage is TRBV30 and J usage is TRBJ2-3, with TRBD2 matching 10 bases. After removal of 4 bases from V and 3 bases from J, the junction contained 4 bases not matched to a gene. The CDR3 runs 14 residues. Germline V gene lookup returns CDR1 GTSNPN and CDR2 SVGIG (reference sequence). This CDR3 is CAWTSGSLTDTQYF. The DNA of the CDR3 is TGTGCCTGGACTAGCGGGAGTCTAACAGATACGCAGTATTTT.

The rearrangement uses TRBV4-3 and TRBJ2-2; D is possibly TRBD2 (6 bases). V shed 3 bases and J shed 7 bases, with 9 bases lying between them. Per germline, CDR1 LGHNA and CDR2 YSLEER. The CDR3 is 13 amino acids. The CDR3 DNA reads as TGCGCCAGCAGCCAGAACGGGGGCGGGGAGCTGTTTTTT. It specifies CASSQNGGGELFF.

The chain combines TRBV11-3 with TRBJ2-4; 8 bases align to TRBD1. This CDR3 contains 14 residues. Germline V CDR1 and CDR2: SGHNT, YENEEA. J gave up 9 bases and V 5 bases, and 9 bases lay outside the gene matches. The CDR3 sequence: CASSVGGTGLIQYF. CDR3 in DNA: TGTGCCAGCAGCGTAGGGGGGACAGGTCTCATTCAGTACTTC. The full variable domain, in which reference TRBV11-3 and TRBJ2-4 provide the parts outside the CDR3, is EAGVVQSPRYKIIEKKQPVAFWCNPISGHNTLYWYLQNLGQGPELLIRYENEEAVDDSQLPKDRFSAERLKGVDSTLKIQPAELGDSAVYLCASSVGGTGLIQYFGAGTRLSVL.

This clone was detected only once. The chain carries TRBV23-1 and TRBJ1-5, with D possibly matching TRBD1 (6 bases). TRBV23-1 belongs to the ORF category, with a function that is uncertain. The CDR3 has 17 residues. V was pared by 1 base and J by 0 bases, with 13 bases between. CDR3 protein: CASSQFEDRHSNQPQHF. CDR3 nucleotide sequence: TGCGCCAGCAGTCAATTCGAAGACAGGCATAGCAATCAGCCCCAGCATTTT.

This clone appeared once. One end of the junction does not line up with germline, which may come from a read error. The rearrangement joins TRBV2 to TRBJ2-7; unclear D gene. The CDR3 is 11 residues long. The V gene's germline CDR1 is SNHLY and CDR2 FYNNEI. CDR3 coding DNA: TGTGCCCGCGCGGAAAGTCACGGCTTAAACTTC. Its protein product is CARAESHGLNF.

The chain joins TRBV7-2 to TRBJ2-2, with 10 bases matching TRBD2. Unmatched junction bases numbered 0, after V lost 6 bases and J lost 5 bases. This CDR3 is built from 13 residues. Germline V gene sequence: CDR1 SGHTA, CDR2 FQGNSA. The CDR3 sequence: CASRTSGTGELFF. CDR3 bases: TGTGCCAGCAGGACTAGCGGGACCGGGGAGCTGTTTTTT.

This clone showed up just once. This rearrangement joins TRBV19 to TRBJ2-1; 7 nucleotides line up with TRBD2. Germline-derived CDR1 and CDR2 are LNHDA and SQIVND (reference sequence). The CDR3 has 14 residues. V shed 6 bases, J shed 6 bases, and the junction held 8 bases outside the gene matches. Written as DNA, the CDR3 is TGTGCCAGTAGGTCAACACTAGCGACCAATGAGCAGTTCTTC. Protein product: CASRSTLATNEQFF.

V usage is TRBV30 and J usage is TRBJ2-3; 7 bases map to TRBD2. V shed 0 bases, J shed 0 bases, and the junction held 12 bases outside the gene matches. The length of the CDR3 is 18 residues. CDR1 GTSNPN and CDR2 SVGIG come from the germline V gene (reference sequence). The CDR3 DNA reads TGTGCCTGGAGTGTAGTATCTCCACGGCGGGGGAGCACAGATACGCAGTATTTT. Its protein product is CAWSVVSPRRGSTDTQYF. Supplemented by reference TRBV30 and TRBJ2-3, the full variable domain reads SQTIHQWPATLVQPVGSPLSLECTVEGTSNPNLYWYRQAAGRGLQLLFYSVGIGQISSEVPQNLSASRPQDRQFILSSKKLLLSDSGFYLCAWSVVSPRRGSTDTQYFGPGTRLTVL.

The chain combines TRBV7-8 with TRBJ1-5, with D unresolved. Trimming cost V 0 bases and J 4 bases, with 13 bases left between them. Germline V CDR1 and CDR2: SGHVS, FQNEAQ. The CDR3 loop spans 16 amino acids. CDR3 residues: CASSLATRDINQPQHF. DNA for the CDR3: TGTGCCAGCAGCTTAGCAACCCGAGACATAAATCAGCCCCAGCATTTT.